This T cell receptor (beta chain) is from a study of T cell responses to AZD1222 COVID-19 vaccine. This clone appeared a single time. As yet, its antigen is unknown. Some clones are missing from TCRdb's copy, which holds only in-frame ones; the method was immunoSEQ multiplex PCR. The sample holds 130,000 to 150,000 clones, around 90% seen once. Whole-study findings and limits: Researchers took repertoire samples only after the peak T cell response had come. Most donors were white British, females outnumbered males, and clonal diversity was possibly underestimated. Reportedly, close to half of spike-specific TCRs are directed against unmutated variant regions.

The CDR3 is 13 residues long. Looked up from germline, CDR1 is KGHSH and CDR2 is LQKENI. Between the trimmed V and J ends, which lost 2 bases and 4 bases, there was a span of 6 bases. The sequencing here drew on peripheral blood, taken on day 0 of AZD1222 vaccination. V and J are TRBV18 and TRBJ1-3; D is unresolved. This clonotype originated in an adult in good health. The CDR3 reads CASSPSPGNTIYF. CDR3 in DNA: TGTGCCAGCTCACCATCTCCGGGAAACACCATATATTTT.